This TCR beta chain was observed in a study of monozygotic twins with inflammatory bowel disease. Study-level results: The inverse Simpson measure of TCRbeta diversity was lower in IBD patients than in healthy co-twins. Lower sharing of clonotypes with other individuals was seen in IBD patients than in healthy twins. This was most marked in patients showing signs of disease activity.

Researchers used 3500 ng of total RNA for each TCR library. TCRdb reprocessed the 5' RACE reads and reports one entry per CDR3 protein, with no DNA. The sample data list approximately 400,000 distinct CDR3 sequences. Concerning this clonotype itself: Its cognate antigen is unknown.

The CDR3 runs 14 residues. Germline V CDR1 and CDR2: SEHNR, FQNEAQ (reference sequence). This receptor was obtained from a human donor with ulcerative colitis or Crohn's disease, or a healthy co-twin of an affected twin (not recorded which). The chain has TRBV7-9 and TRBJ2-1; the TRBD1 assignment by TCRdb is unverifiable without DNA. The sample consisted of blood. The CDR3 is CAASGRRSYNEQFF. Drawing the rest from reference TRBV7-9 and TRBJ2-1, the complete variable domain is DTGVSQNPRHKITKRGQNVTFRCDPISEHNRLYWYRQTLGQGPEFLTYFQNEAQLEKSRLLSDRFSAERPKGSFSTLEIQRTEQGDSAMYLCAASGRRSYNEQFFGPGTRLTVL.